This T cell receptor beta chain is drawn from a study of cytomegalovirus exposure and HLA in healthy donors. Use of 60 Vbeta and 13 Jbeta primers characterized the PCR. Produced via immunoSEQ multiplex PCR; TCRdb's table is partial and in-frame only. The table records about 120,000 clones, around 80% of them present only once. Germline V gene sequence: CDR1 SGHTS, CDR2 YDEGEE. Trimming removed 0 bases from V and 0 bases from J, with 12 bases in between. The CDR3 sequence is 17 residues long. The rearrangement joins TRBV5-8 to TRBJ1-4; unclear D gene. This clonotype was sampled from a female donor in good health and CMV-seropositive. Sequencing was carried out using PBMCs. CDR3: CASSLALTAATNEKLFF. In DNA, the CDR3 is TGTGCCAGCAGCTTGGCCTTAACAGCCGCAACTAATGAAAAACTGTTTTTT.